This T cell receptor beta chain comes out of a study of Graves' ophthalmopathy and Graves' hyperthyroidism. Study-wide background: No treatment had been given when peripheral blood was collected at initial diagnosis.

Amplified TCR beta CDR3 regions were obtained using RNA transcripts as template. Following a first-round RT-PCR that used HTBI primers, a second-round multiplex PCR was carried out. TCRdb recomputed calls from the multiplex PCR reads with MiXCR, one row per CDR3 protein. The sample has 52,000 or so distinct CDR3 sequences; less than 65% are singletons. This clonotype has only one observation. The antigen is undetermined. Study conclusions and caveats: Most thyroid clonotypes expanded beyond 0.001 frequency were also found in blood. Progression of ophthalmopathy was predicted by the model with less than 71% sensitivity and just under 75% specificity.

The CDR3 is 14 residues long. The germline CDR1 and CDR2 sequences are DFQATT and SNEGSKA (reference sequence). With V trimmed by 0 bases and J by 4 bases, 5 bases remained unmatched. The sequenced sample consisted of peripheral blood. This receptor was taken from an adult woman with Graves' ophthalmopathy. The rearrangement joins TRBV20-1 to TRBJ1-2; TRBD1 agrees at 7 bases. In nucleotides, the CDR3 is TGCAGTGCTAGAGAAGGGGGCGGTCCCTATGGCTACACCTTC. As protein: CSAREGGGPYGYTF.